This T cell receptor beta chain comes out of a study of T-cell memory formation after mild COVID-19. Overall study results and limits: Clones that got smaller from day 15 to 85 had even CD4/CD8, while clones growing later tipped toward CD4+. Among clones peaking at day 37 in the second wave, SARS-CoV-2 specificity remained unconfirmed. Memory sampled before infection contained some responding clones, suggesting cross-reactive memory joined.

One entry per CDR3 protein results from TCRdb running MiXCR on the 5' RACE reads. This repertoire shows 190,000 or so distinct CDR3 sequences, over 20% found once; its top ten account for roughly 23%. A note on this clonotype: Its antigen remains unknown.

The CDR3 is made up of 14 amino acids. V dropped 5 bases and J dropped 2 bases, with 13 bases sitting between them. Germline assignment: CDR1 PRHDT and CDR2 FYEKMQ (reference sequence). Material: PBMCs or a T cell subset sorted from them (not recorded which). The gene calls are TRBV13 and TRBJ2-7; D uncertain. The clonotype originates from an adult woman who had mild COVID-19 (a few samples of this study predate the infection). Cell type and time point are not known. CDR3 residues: CASSTRGFPYEQYF. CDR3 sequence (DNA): TGTGCCAGCAGCACCCGAGGATTCCCCTACGAGCAGTACTTC.